Listed below are T cell receptor beta chains from one sample, sequenced in a study of cytomegalovirus exposure and HLA in healthy donors. Here immunoSEQ multiplex PCR was the method, and the copy in TCRdb shows in-frame clones only, minus some. The top ten hold about 3% of the sample, which has 200,000 or so clones, more than 75% seen once. The sequenced sample was PBMCs. Every receptor here comes from a woman aged 40 to 50 in good health and CMV-seronegative. The CDR3 runs from the conserved cysteine through the conserved F or W. The order of the fields is CDR3 length, D gene, V gene, clone size, J gene, CDR3 protein, CDR3 DNA. The D gene is left open where the match is weak. The listing skips clone size in some rows; elsewhere it reads once, few, many or a size class.

14	-	TRBV5-1	-	TRBJ2-1	CASSLVLAADEQFF	TGCGCCAGCAGCTTGGTGCTAGCTGCCGATGAGCAGTTCTTC
16	-	TRBV19	-	TRBJ2-6	CASSPLYRSGANVLTF	TGTGCCAGTAGTCCCCTTTACCGTTCTGGCGCCAACGTCCTGACTTTC
12	-	TRBV10-3	few	TRBJ2-7	CAISDISYEQYF	TGTGCCATCAGTGACATCTCCTACGAGCAGTACTTC
12	TRBD1	TRBV18	-	TRBJ1-4	CASSPADRGLFF	TGTGCCAGCTCACCCGCGGACAGGGGTCTGTTTTTT
15	TRBD2	TRBV6-5	once	TRBJ2-7	CASSYSGLVGYEQYF	TGTGCCAGCAGTTACTCGGGACTAGTGGGGTACGAGCAGTACTTC
15	-	TRBV2	-	TRBJ1-2	CASTLSQRLNYGYTF	TGTGCCAGCACTTTGAGCCAGCGACTCAATTATGGCTACACCTTC
13	-	TRBV18	-	TRBJ1-2	CASSPEQVYGYTF	TGTGCCAGCTCACCAGAACAGGTCTATGGCTACACCTTC
13	-	TRBV7-2	-	TRBJ2-2	CASSPNREGELFF	TGTGCCAGCAGCCCGAATCGAGAGGGGGAGCTGTTTTTT
16	TRBD1	TRBV2	-	TRBJ1-1	CASSATGTGPNTEAFF	TGTGCCAGCAGTGCGACCGGGACAGGGCCGAACACTGAAGCTTTCTTT
14	-	TRBV4-2	-	TRBJ2-7	CASSHLDAAYEQYF	TGTGCCAGCAGCCATCTAGACGCAGCCTACGAGCAGTACTTC
14	TRBD1	TRBV6-1	-	TRBJ1-2	CASSVPDRVDGYTF	TGTGCCAGCAGCGTACCGGACAGGGTAGATGGCTACACCTTC
13	TRBD1	TRBV7-8	-	TRBJ1-2	CASSPTGGYGYTF	TGTGCCAGCAGCCCTACAGGGGGCTATGGCTACACCTTC
16	-	TRBV30	-	TRBJ2-5	CAWSAPPTRFQETQYF	TGTGCCTGGAGTGCCCCCCCGACTAGGTTTCAAGAGACCCAGTACTTC
14	TRBD2	TRBV9	-	TRBJ2-1	CASSGRELYNEQFF	TGTGCCAGCAGCGGGCGGGAGCTTTACAATGAGCAGTTCTTC
12	TRBD1	TRBV29-1	once	TRBJ1-2	CSAPGGRDGYTF	TGCAGCGCGCCAGGGGGCAGGGATGGCTACACCTTC
16	TRBD2	TRBV5-1	-	TRBJ2-5	CASSLGEAGEEETQYF	TGCGCCAGCAGCTTGGGCGAAGCGGGAGAGGAGGAGACCCAGTACTTC
14	-	TRBV10-1	-	TRBJ2-7	CASSPNLNSYEQYF	TGCGCCAGCAGTCCCAACTTAAACTCCTACGAGCAGTACTTC
16	TRBD2	TRBV10-2	once	TRBJ2-1	CASRPGTSGRAGEQFF	TGCGCCAGCAGGCCCGGGACTAGCGGGAGGGCCGGCGAGCAGTTCTTC
16	TRBD2	TRBV28	few	TRBJ2-1	CASSGLAGDPYNEQFF	TGTGCCAGCAGTGGCCTAGCGGGGGACCCTTACAATGAGCAGTTCTTC
15	TRBD2	TRBV6-6	many	TRBJ2-1	CASSLASGTNHEQFF	TGTGCCAGCAGTTTGGCTAGCGGCACCAATCATGAGCAGTTCTTC
16	-	TRBV6-6	few	TRBJ2-6	CASSPGGGLGANVLTF	TGTGCCAGCAGCCCGGGAGGGGGCCTCGGGGCCAACGTCCTGACTTTC
12	-	TRBV29-1	few	TRBJ2-7	CSVDGAAGEQYF	TGCAGCGTCGACGGGGCCGCGGGGGAGCAGTACTTC
15	TRBD1	TRBV10-2	once	TRBJ1-5	CASSAGGSGNQPQHF	TGCGCCAGCAGCGCAGGGGGGTCGGGCAATCAGCCCCAGCATTTT
19	TRBD2	TRBV4-1	-	TRBJ2-5	CASSQVPPRGGREQKTQYF	TGCGCCAGCAGCCAAGTTCCCCCTAGGGGCGGGAGGGAGCAAAAGACCCAGTACTTC
14	-	TRBV19	-	TRBJ2-5	CASSWQGVQETQYF	TGTGCCAGTAGTTGGCAGGGCGTCCAAGAGACCCAGTACTTC
15	-	TRBV5-5	-	TRBJ2-1	CASSLTSHTYNEQFF	TGTGCCAGCAGCCTAACTAGTCACACCTACAATGAGCAGTTCTTC
17	-	TRBV4-1	-	TRBJ2-7	CASSQDWQVTSIYEQYF	TGCGCCAGCAGCCAAGATTGGCAGGTGACTAGTATCTACGAGCAGTACTTC
14	TRBD1	TRBV29-1	-	TRBJ1-1	CSVEGQARNTEAFF	TGCAGCGTAGAGGGACAGGCCCGGAACACTGAAGCTTTCTTT
18	-	TRBV7-9	-	TRBJ1-2	CASSRSLQDPPLVYGYTF	TGTGCCAGCAGCCGCTCTCTTCAGGATCCCCCGTTAGTCTATGGCTACACCTTC
14	-	TRBV27	few	TRBJ2-1	CASKRFGSYNEQFF	TGTGCCAGCAAACGCTTCGGCTCCTACAATGAGCAGTTCTTC
14	TRBD2	TRBV19	-	TRBJ2-3	CASTWTSATDTQYF	TGTGCCAGTACGTGGACTAGTGCCACAGATACGCAGTATTTT
15	TRBD1	TRBV7-3	-	TRBJ2-1	CASRLGQGGHNEQFF	TGTGCCAGCAGGTTAGGACAGGGGGGCCACAATGAGCAGTTCTTC
15	-	TRBV19	-	TRBJ1-2	CASSIHGGADYGYTF	TGTGCCAGTAGTATACATGGGGGCGCGGACTATGGCTACACCTTC
14	TRBD2	TRBV30	-	TRBJ2-1	CAWRASGSYNEQFF	TGTGCCTGGAGGGCTAGCGGATCCTACAATGAGCAGTTCTTC
15	TRBD2	TRBV5-4	-	TRBJ2-3	CASSPFREGTDTQYF	TGTGCCAGCAGCCCCTTCCGGGAGGGCACAGATACGCAGTATTTT
15	TRBD1	TRBV18	once	TRBJ1-5	CASSPLGTGSQPQHF	TGTGCCAGCTCACCGCTGGGGACAGGAAGTCAGCCCCAGCATTTT
15	-	TRBV7-2	-	TRBJ2-7	CASTLSGMSSYEQYF	TGTGCCAGCACATTGTCCGGGATGAGCTCCTACGAGCAGTACTTC
13	-	TRBV27	-	TRBJ2-7	CASSLENHNEQYF	TGTGCCAGCAGTTTAGAGAATCATAACGAGCAGTACTTC
11	-	TRBV6-1	-	TRBJ2-7	CASPVGHEQYF	TGTGCCAGCCCCGTGGGCCACGAGCAGTACTTC
17	-	TRBV23-1	-	TRBJ1-1	CATNDNKPGQLNTEAFF	TGCGCCACCAACGATAATAAACCGGGACAACTGAACACTGAAGCTTTCTTT
13	-	TRBV6-5	-	TRBJ2-7	CASSYANSYEQYF	TGTGCCAGCAGTTACGCGAACTCCTACGAGCAGTACTTC
14	TRBD1	TRBV28	-	TRBJ1-4	CASSSGGASEKLFF	TGTGCCAGCAGCTCAGGGGGCGCATCTGAAAAACTGTTTTTT
15	TRBD1	TRBV2	-	TRBJ2-7	CASKMDRGFSYEQYF	TGTGCCAGCAAGATGGACAGGGGGTTCTCCTACGAGCAGTACTTC
14	-	TRBV7-2	-	TRBJ2-7	CASSKNRNSYEQYF	TGTGCCAGCAGCAAAAACAGGAACTCCTACGAGCAGTACTTC
14	TRBD2	TRBV7-3	few	TRBJ2-3	CASSLGPSGLMQYF	TGTGCCAGCAGCTTAGGCCCCTCGGGACTAATGCAGTATTTT
15	TRBD2	TRBV5-5	-	TRBJ2-1	CASSLVTSAYNEQFF	TGTGCCAGCAGCTTGGTTACTAGCGCGTACAATGAGCAGTTCTTC